This passage covers 18 T cell receptor beta chains from one sample sequenced in a study of T-cell reconstitution after alpha-beta-depleted transplantation in children. The TCRbeta library incorporated unique molecular identifiers. TCRdb re-analysed the PCR reads in MiXCR, keeping a single row per CDR3 protein. Among about 640,000 distinct CDR3 sequences listed, roughly 15% were seen once. Sequencing used PBMCs from the stem cell graft donor, obtained from the stem cell graft. The receptors derive from a human donor who donated a stem cell graft to a child with acute myeloid leukemia.

This clonotype has more than one count but fewer than ten. The rearrangement joins TRBV12-3 or TRBV12-4 to TRBJ1-5; D not certain. Trimming shortened V by 6 bases and J by 5 bases, and 8 bases separated the two germline ends. The CDR3 spans 12 residues. For the CDR3, the DNA is TGTGCCAGCAGCCCTACCTATCAGCCCCAGCATTTT. This translates into CASSPTYQPQHF.

This clonotype has only a few counts. The chain recombines TRBV15 with TRBJ2-7, with a possible D match to TRBD1 (5 bases). The V end lost 1 base, the J end lost 5 bases, and 12 bases lay between the germline ends. The germline V gene has CDR1 LNHNV and CDR2 YYDKDF (reference sequence). The length of the CDR3 is 14 residues. The CDR3 is CATSRAAPGHEQYF. The DNA for the CDR3 is TGTGCCACCAGCAGAGCAGCCCCAGGGCACGAGCAGTACTTC.

This clonotype showed up just a few times. This rearrangement joins TRBV27 to TRBJ2-1; 7 bases align to TRBD2. Germline-derived CDR1 and CDR2 are MNHEY and SMNVEV (reference sequence). V was clipped by 4 bases and J by 8 bases; unmatched bases: 5. The CDR3 has 13 amino acids. CDR3 loop: CASSSRLADEQFF. DNA for the CDR3: TGTGCCAGCAGTTCGAGGCTAGCGGATGAGCAGTTCTTC.

The sample holds many counts of this clonotype. V is TRBV29-1 and J is TRBJ1-2, with TRBD1 as a possible D gene (6 bases). Trimming stripped 5 bases from V and 8 bases from J, with 15 bases between. This CDR3 region has 12 residues. Per germline, CDR1 SQVTM and CDR2 ANQGSEA. The CDR3 nucleotides are TGCAGCGTTCCGGACAGTCTATTCGGCTACACCTTC. Protein: CSVPDSLFGYTF.

This clonotype was seen at least ten times. V gene TRBV20-1 combines with J gene TRBJ2-3; D remains unclear. Trimming stripped 0 bases from V and 1 base from J, with 8 bases between. Looked up from germline, CDR1 is DFQATT and CDR2 is SNEGSKA (reference sequence). This CDR3 has 14 amino acids. CDR3 in DNA: TGCAGTGCTAGAGATCCACTCGGCACAGATACGCAGTATTTT. This gives the protein CSARDPLGTDTQYF.

The J gene is TRBJ2-4, the V gene TRBV20-1; tentatively, D is TRBD2 (6 bases). Trimming stripped 6 bases from V and 3 bases from J, with 21 bases between. Germline V gene lookup returns CDR1 DFQATT and CDR2 SNEGSKA (reference sequence). CDR3 length: 16 amino acids. In nucleotides, the CDR3 is TGCAGTGCCCTTCGCGGAGGGTGGGGTGACAAAAACATTCAGTACTTC. Its translation: CSALRGGWGDKNIQYF.

The table lists this clonotype with a few counts. This chain uses TRBV5-4 with TRBJ1-3; 8 bases align to TRBD1. V trimming: 2 bases; J trimming: 4 bases; junction bases outside the gene matches: 8. The germline CDR1 and CDR2 sequences are SGHNT and YYREEE (reference sequence). The CDR3 spans 16 residues. CDR3 region: CASSLTGQAVGNTIYF. The CDR3 DNA sequence: TGTGCCAGCAGCTTAACGGGACAGGCTGTAGGAAACACCATATATTTT.

The chain links TRBV4-2 to TRBJ1-1, with D perhaps TRBD1 (5 bases). V lost 4 bases and J 3 bases, leaving 15 bases between the germline ends. Germline assignment: CDR1 LGHNA and CDR2 YNFKEQ. The CDR3 extends over 15 amino acids. The CDR3: CASSPPGQGDTEAFF. The DNA for the CDR3 is TGTGCCAGCAGCCCACCTGGGCAGGGCGACACTGAAGCTTTCTTT.

This clonotype was counted at least ten times. The chain recombines TRBV29-1 with TRBJ2-7, with 7 bases matching TRBD1. Losses at the gene ends were 7 bases for V and 3 bases for J; bases not matched to a gene: 6. Looked up from germline, CDR1 is SQVTM and CDR2 is ANQGSEA. CDR3 length equals 12 residues. The CDR3 sequence: CSATGNRYEQYF. In DNA form, the CDR3 reads TGCAGCGCGACAGGGAACCGCTACGAGCAGTACTTC.

This clonotype was recorded many times. The chain recombines TRBV5-5 with TRBJ2-5; maybe TRBD2 (5 bases). The V end was cut by 1 base, the J end by 0 bases, with 10 bases between. The CDR3 has 15 residues. Germline values: CDR1 SGHKS, CDR2 YYEKEE (reference sequence). CDR3 in amino acids: CASSLRREYQETQYF. As DNA, the CDR3 is TGTGCCAGCAGCTTGAGAAGGGAGTACCAAGAGACCCAGTACTTC.

The genes are TRBV20-1 and TRBJ1-1; D remains ambiguous. The CDR3 is 13 amino acids. Trimming took 3 bases from V and 2 from J, leaving 10 bases between them. Germline V gene sequence: CDR1 DFQATT, CDR2 SNEGSKA (reference sequence). The CDR3 bases are TGCAGTGCTAGCCGGACTTTTAACACTGAAGCTTTCTTT. Protein: CSASRTFNTEAFF.

The sample holds many counts of this clonotype. V and J are TRBV20-1 and TRBJ2-1, with D maybe TRBD2 (6 bases). This CDR3 comprises 13 residues. Germline V lookup: CDR1 DFQATT, CDR2 SNEGSKA (reference sequence). The ends were cut back, 1 base at V and 10 bases at J, with 14 bases in the middle. The CDR3, as DNA: TGCAGTGCTAGAGGGCGCGGGGCGAGAGAGCAGTTCTTC. Translated: CSARGRGAREQFF.

The rearrangement uses TRBV6-6 and TRBJ2-7; D is possibly TRBD2 (5 bases). The germline V gene encodes CDR1 MNHNY and CDR2 SVGAGI (reference sequence). CDR3 length equals 11 residues. Written as DNA, the CDR3 is TGTGCTATAAGGGAGTCCTACGAGCAGTACTTC. It yields the protein CAIRESYEQYF.

This chain joins TRBV12-3 or TRBV12-4 and TRBJ2-3; D might be TRBD1 or TRBD2, each matching 5 bases. CDR3 length: 17 residues. Trimming cost V 3 bases and J 0 bases, with 16 bases left between them. The CDR3 coding sequence is TGTGCCAGCAGTTTCCCCTTGGTCGGGGCTAGCACAGATACGCAGTATTTT. Residues: CASSFPLVGASTDTQYF.

This clonotype has a handful of counts. The V gene is TRBV4-1, the J gene TRBJ2-1; D not certain. CDR3 length equals 15 residues. CDR1 is MGHRA and CDR2 is YSYEKL in the germline V gene. Between the trimmed V and J ends, which lost 4 bases and 1 base, there was a span of 11 bases. CDR3: CASSRTTGSYNEQFF. DNA of the CDR3: TGCGCCAGCAGCCGGACGACTGGGTCCTACAATGAGCAGTTCTTC.

This clonotype was seen repeatedly, ten times or more. The chain carries TRBV6-5 and TRBJ1-1; D not resolved. Trimming took 0 bases from V and 6 from J, leaving 8 bases between them. The CDR3 contains 13 residues. Germline V lookup: CDR1 MNHEY, CDR2 SVGAGI. The chain's CDR3 is CASSYSEGSEAFF. CDR3 bases: TGTGCCAGCAGTTACTCGGAGGGCTCTGAAGCTTTCTTT.

This clonotype came up many times. This sequence joins TRBV20-1 and TRBJ2-1; 9 positions agree with TRBD2. Trimming removed 3 bases from V and 10 bases from J; junction bases left unmatched: 7. Germline loops: CDR1 DFQATT, CDR2 SNEGSKA (reference sequence). The length of the CDR3 is 13 residues. Here the CDR3 reads CSARGTSSREQFF. DNA of the CDR3: TGCAGTGCTAGGGGGACTAGCTCTAGGGAGCAGTTCTTC.

The gene calls are TRBV24-1 and TRBJ2-2; 12 nucleotides agree with TRBD2. This CDR3 region has 17 residues. The ends lost 5 bases at V and 1 base at J; junction bases unmatched: 4. From germline, CDR1 is KGHDR and CDR2 SFDVKD. The CDR3 DNA is TGTGCCACCAGTGTGTCTAGCGGGGGGGAGAACACCGGGGAGCTGTTTTTT. Protein product: CATSVSSGGENTGELFF.